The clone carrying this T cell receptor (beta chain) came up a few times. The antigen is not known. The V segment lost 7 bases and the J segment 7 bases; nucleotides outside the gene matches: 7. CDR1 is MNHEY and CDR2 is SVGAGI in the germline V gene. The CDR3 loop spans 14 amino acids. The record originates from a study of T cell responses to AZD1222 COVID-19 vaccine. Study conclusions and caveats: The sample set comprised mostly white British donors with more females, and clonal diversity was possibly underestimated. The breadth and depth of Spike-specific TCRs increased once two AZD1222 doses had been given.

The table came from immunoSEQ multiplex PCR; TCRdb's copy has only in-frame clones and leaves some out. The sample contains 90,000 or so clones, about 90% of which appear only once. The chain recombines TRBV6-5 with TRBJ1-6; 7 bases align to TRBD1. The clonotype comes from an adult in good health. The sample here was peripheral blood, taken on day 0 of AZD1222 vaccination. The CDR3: CASITTGLNSPLHF. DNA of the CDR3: TGTGCCAGCATTACGACAGGGCTGAATTCACCCCTCCACTTT.